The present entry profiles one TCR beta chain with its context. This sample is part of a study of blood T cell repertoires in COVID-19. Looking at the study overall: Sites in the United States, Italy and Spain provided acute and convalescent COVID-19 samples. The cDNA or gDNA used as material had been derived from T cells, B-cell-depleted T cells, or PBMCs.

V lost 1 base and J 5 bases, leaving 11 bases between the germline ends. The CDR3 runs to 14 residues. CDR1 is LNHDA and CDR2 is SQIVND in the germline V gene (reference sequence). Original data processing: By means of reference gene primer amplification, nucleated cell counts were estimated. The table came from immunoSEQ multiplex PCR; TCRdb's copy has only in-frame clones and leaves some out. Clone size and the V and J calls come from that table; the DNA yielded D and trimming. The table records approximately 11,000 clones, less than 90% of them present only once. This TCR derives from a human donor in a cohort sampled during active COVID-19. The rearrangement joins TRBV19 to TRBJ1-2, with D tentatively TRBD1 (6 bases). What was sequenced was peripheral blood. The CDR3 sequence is CASSIVRTAYGYTF. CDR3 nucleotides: TGTGCCAGTAGTATAGTTCGGACAGCGTATGGCTACACCTTC.